This T cell receptor (beta chain) originates from a study of blood T cell repertoires in COVID-19. The ends were cut back, 5 bases at V and 2 bases at J, with 9 bases in the middle. CDR3 length equals 13 residues. The germline CDR1 and CDR2 sequences are MNHEY and SMNVEV (reference sequence). Profiled with immunoSEQ multiplex PCR; TCRdb holds only in-frame clones, not every one. The sample lists roughly 42,000 clones; roughly 92% were seen once. Input material: peripheral blood. The J gene is TRBJ2-5, the V gene TRBV27; D ambiguous. This TCR was sampled from a man in his fifties or sixties with COVID-19, enrolled during active disease. The CDR3 spells CASSLRQQETQYF. DNA for the CDR3: TGTGCCAGCAGTCTCCGACAACAAGAGACCCAGTACTTC.